These T cell receptor beta chains were read from a single sample in a study of T-cell memory formation after mild COVID-19. One entry per CDR3 protein, called by TCRdb with MiXCR from the 5' RACE reads. The table has 300,000 to 350,000 distinct CDR3 sequences, 13% to 15% seen once. Sequencing was performed on PBMCs or a T cell subset sorted from them (not recorded which). The source is a man younger than 35 who had mild COVID-19 (a few samples of this study predate the infection). Cell type and time point are not known. Both conserved end residues are part of each CDR3. D genes are given only for firm matches. Clone sizes are given selectively: once, few, many, or a class where the clone is expanded.

.	many	TRBV20-1	TRBJ2-3	TGCAGTGCTAGGCCGGCGGCTAGCACAGATACGCAGTATTTT	CSARPAASTDTQYF
TRBD2	.	TRBV20-1	TRBJ2-1	TGCAGTGCTAGAATTCCGGGACTAGCGGTAACCTCCAGCTCCTACAATGAGCAGTTCTTC	CSARIPGLAVTSSSYNEQFF
.	.	TRBV7-8	TRBJ2-2	TGTGCCAGCAGCACAGGGTGGGAGCTGTTTTTT	CASSTGWELFF
TRBD1	few	TRBV5-1	TRBJ2-3	TGCGCCAGCAGCTTGATGGGACAGGTAACAGATACGCAGTATTTT	CASSLMGQVTDTQYF
.	few	TRBV5-1	TRBJ2-3	TGCGCCAGGACCTCGTGTCGGGGCCCTAGCACAGATACGCAGTATTTT	CARTSCRGPSTDTQYF
TRBD2	.	TRBV5-6	TRBJ2-5	TGTGCCAGCAGTCCCCGGACTAGCGTCGAGACCCAGTACTTC	CASSPRTSVETQYF
TRBD1	.	TRBV6-1	TRBJ2-1	TGTGCCAGCAGTGACGGACAGGGTATCGGCCATGAGCAGTTCTTC	CASSDGQGIGHEQFF
TRBD2	.	TRBV5-4	TRBJ2-3	TGTGCCAGCAGCTTGCTCGGGGGGGCCCCAGATACGCAGTATTTT	CASSLLGGAPDTQYF
TRBD2	few	TRBV9	TRBJ2-1	TGTGCCAGCAGCGTAGTAAGAGCGGGGGGCTGGAATGAGCAGTTCTTC	CASSVVRAGGWNEQFF
TRBD2	.	TRBV6-2/TRBV6-3	TRBJ2-1	TGTGCCAGCAGTTTTGGGAGCGGGGGGTCCTACAATGAGCAGTTCTTC	CASSFGSGGSYNEQFF
.	many	TRBV20-1	TRBJ2-1	TGCAGTGCTCCGGGGGCGCGGAATGAGCAGTTCTTC	CSAPGARNEQFF
TRBD1	.	TRBV5-5	TRBJ2-3	TGTGCCAGCAGCTGGACAGGGTGGACAGATACGCAGTATTTT	CASSWTGWTDTQYF
TRBD1	.	TRBV10-3	TRBJ2-1	TGTGCCGTCAATACAGGGGCCACGACTAATGAGCAGTTCTTC	CAVNTGATTNEQFF
.	few	TRBV9	TRBJ1-6	TGTGCCAGCAGCGGTGCCAGGGCACGAACACCCCTCCACTTT	CASSGARARTPLHF
TRBD2	.	TRBV7-2	TRBJ2-5	TGTGCCAGCAGCTACCCCGGGCAGGCTGGGGGGGACTTC	CASSYPGQAGGDF
.	few	TRBV6-6	TRBJ2-7	TGTGCCAGCAGTTACGCCAGAAAATACGAGCAGTACTTC	CASSYARKYEQYF
TRBD2	.	TRBV6-2/TRBV6-3	TRBJ2-5	TGTGCCAGCAGTTACTCGAGTAGCGGGGGGGCCAAATTTGTCCTACGAGAGACCCAGTACTTC	CASSYSSSGGAKFVLRETQYF
TRBD2	many	TRBV6-6	TRBJ2-1	TGTGCCAGCAGTTCCCCTCCGACTAGCGGGGCCCTTAATGAGCAGTTCTTC	CASSSPPTSGALNEQFF
TRBD1	.	TRBV6-5	TRBJ2-1	TGTGCCAGCAGGACGCATACAGGGGCATCCTACAATGAGCAGTTCTTC	CASRTHTGASYNEQFF
.	few	TRBV7-4	TRBJ1-2	TGTGCCAGCAGCCCTGCCGAGGGGTGCGGCTACACCTTC	CASSPAEGCGYTF
.	.	TRBV29-1	TRBJ1-4	TGCAGCGTTGAAGATCCCCAGGCGAGAGGGGAAAAACTGTTTTTT	CSVEDPQARGEKLFF
.	once	TRBV29-1	TRBJ2-5	TGCAGCGGTGAGGCTGGGCTGGGGGAGACCCAGTACTTC	CSGEAGLGETQYF
.	.	TRBV7-9	TRBJ2-2	TGTGCCAGCAGCTTAACCCAGGGTGCCGGGGAGCTGTTTTTT	CASSLTQGAGELFF
.	.	TRBV6-5	TRBJ2-2	TGTGCCAGCGGGTGGGAGCTGTTTTTT	CASGWELFF
.	few	TRBV29-1	TRBJ1-4	TGCAGCGTTGGACGGGACCCGAATGAAAAACTGTTTTTT	CSVGRDPNEKLFF
.	.	TRBV9	TRBJ2-3	TGTGCCAGCAGCGCGAGGGCCCAACCCACGCAGTATTTT	CASSARAQPTQYF
.	.	TRBV20-1	TRBJ1-2	TGCAGTGCTAGCGGGCTGGGCATCGGCTACACCTTC	CSASGLGIGYTF
.	.	TRBV4-3	TRBJ1-6	TGCGCCAGCAGCCAGGGGGCCGGCCACTTTAATTCACCCCTCCACTTT	CASSQGAGHFNSPLHF
TRBD1	.	TRBV5-1	TRBJ2-1	TGCGCCAGCAGCACGGGACAGGGGGGAAGCAATGAGCAGTTCTTC	CASSTGQGGSNEQFF
.	few	TRBV15	TRBJ1-4	TGTGCCACCAGCAGGACGACGGTCGAAAAACTGTTTTTT	CATSRTTVEKLFF
.	few	TRBV6-6	TRBJ2-1	TGTGCCAGCAGTTATTGGGACCCGAGCTCCTACAATGAGCAGTTCTTC	CASSYWDPSSYNEQFF
TRBD2	.	TRBV20-1	TRBJ2-5	TGCAGTGCTTTAGCGGGGGGGCAAGAGACCCAGTACTTC	CSALAGGQETQYF
.	.	TRBV6-5	TRBJ1-2	TGTGCCAGCAGTTACGGGGGTGGCTATGGCTACACCTTC	CASSYGGGYGYTF
.	.	TRBV4-1	TRBJ2-3	TGCGCCAGCAGCCAAGTTGGACGGGGGCCCTTGTTT	CASSQVGRGPLF
.	.	TRBV2	TRBJ2-1	TGTGCCAGCGAAACTGGAAACAATGAGCAGTTCTTC	CASETGNNEQFF
.	.	TRBV4-1	TRBJ2-6	TGCGCCAGCAGCCAAGCTCTGGGGTCTGGGGCCAACGTCCTGACTTTC	CASSQALGSGANVLTF
.	few	TRBV2	TRBJ2-1	TGTGCCAGCAGTGAAACCGGGGGACCAAGCTCCTACAATGAGCAGTTCTTC	CASSETGGPSSYNEQFF
.	few	TRBV6-5	TRBJ1-2	TGTGCCAGCAGCCCCCGCGCGGGGGGCTACACCTTC	CASSPRAGGYTF
.	.	TRBV3-1	TRBJ1-1	TGTGCCAGCAGCCGTAGGGGCTCTAGCACTGAAGCTTTCTTT	CASSRRGSSTEAFF
TRBD1	few	TRBV4-1	TRBJ1-5	TGCGCCAGCAGCCAAGGACAGGGCAGTCAGCCCCAGCATTTT	CASSQGQGSQPQHF
.	.	TRBV24-1	TRBJ2-1	TGTGCCACCAGTGATTTGGGGTCTGAGCAGTTCTTC	CATSDLGSEQFF
.	few	TRBV9	TRBJ2-5	TGTGCCAGCAGCGTAGAGTTGCGGGGCACCCAAGAGACCCAGTACTTC	CASSVELRGTQETQYF
.	few	TRBV11-2	TRBJ2-3	TGTGCCAGCAGCTTAAGGTCTCTAGCGTACACAGATACGCAGTATTTT	CASSLRSLAYTDTQYF
TRBD2	many	TRBV7-2	TRBJ2-5	TGTGCCAGCAGCCCCAAAGGAGTTAGCGGGGGGGCCTACGAGACCCAGTACTTC	CASSPKGVSGGAYETQYF
TRBD1	many	TRBV20-1	TRBJ1-2	TGCAGTGCTCCCCGGACAGGGGCCCTTGACGGCTACACCTTC	CSAPRTGALDGYTF
.	few	TRBV20-1	TRBJ1-1	TGCAGTGCTAGCAATATTAAGAACACTGAAGCTTTCTTT	CSASNIKNTEAFF
TRBD1	.	TRBV11-2	TRBJ1-2	TGTGCCAGCAGCTCGGGACAGGGAGTGTTCGCCTTC	CASSSGQGVFAF
.	.	TRBV5-4	TRBJ2-6	TGTGCCAGCAGCCGCGGGGGCTTGGAAGCTGGGGCCAACGTCCTGACTTTC	CASSRGGLEAGANVLTF
TRBD1	.	TRBV13	TRBJ1-2	TGTGCCAGCAGCAAGACAGGGGGCAACGGCTACACCTTC	CASSKTGGNGYTF
TRBD2	.	TRBV6-5	TRBJ2-3	TGTGCCAGCAGAACCCCTAGCGGGGGCACAGATACGCAGTATTTT	CASRTPSGGTDTQYF
.	few	TRBV7-2	TRBJ2-2	TGTGCCAGCAGTTCTAGAATGGGCGGGGAGCTGTTTTTT	CASSSRMGGELFF
.	few	TRBV4-1	TRBJ2-1	TGCGCCAGCAGCCAAGATCGGGTTGTCGATGAGCAGTTCTTC	CASSQDRVVDEQFF
.	.	TRBV4-1	TRBJ2-7	TGCGCCAGCAGCCAAAAAGAACATGGCTCCTACGAGCAGTACTTC	CASSQKEHGSYEQYF
TRBD1	many	TRBV7-2	TRBJ2-3	TGTGCCAGCAGGTTGACAGGGGGCGAACCGACCCGCACAGATACGCAGTATTTT	CASRLTGGEPTRTDTQYF
.	few	TRBV7-9	TRBJ1-3	TGTGCCAGCAGCCCGCCGAACAGGGATATGAGAAACACCATATATTTT	CASSPPNRDMRNTIYF